The entry below describes one T cell receptor beta chain. What it recognizes is unknown. The sample originates from a study of shared clonotypes between healthy human individuals. Naive-designated CD8 cells lacked CD45RO, were positively enriched for CCR7, and omitted terminally differentiated effector memory CD45RA+ cells. Findings of the study overall: The four-donor shared clonotypes exceeded non-shared clonotypes in generation probability, with non-shared ones scoring lower.

In the source study's methods: Junction-only immunoSEQ data arrived without quality scores, meaning filtering differed. The method was immunoSEQ multiplex PCR; TCRdb's version includes in-frame clones alone and lacks a portion of them. The DNA was the basis for D and trimming; V, J and clone size are from that table. The repertoire has 1.5 million to 2.5 million clones, roughly 94% of them found once; the top ten carry 1% to 1.5%. The sequenced sample consisted of naive CD8+ T cells sorted from blood. This TCR was recovered from a man younger than 30 in good health.

CDR3 nucleotide sequence: TGTGCCAGTAGTACCTTGGGTGTATCCTACGAGCAGTACTTC. Translation: CASSTLGVSYEQYF. The chain uses TRBV19 and TRBJ2-7; no firm D call. CDR3 length: 14 amino acids. Germline V CDR1 and CDR2: LNHDA, SQIVND (reference sequence). The V gene lost 4 bases and the J gene lost 1 base, with 11 bases spanning the gap.